These 6 T cell receptor beta chains came from one sample sequenced in a study of T cells after yellow fever vaccination. TCRdb reprocessed the 5' RACE reads with MiXCR, giving one entry per CDR3 protein. The repertoire holds roughly 190,000 distinct CDR3 sequences, with about 11% as singletons. The source was CD8+ T cells sorted from PBMCs, collected 15 days after the yellow fever booster vaccination. The origin of the receptors is a man aged 18 to 35 who received the YFV17D yellow fever vaccine.

This chain uses TRBV6-2 or TRBV6-3 with TRBJ2-5; a possible D gene is TRBD2 (6 bases). V dropped 6 bases and J dropped 4 bases, with 21 bases sitting between them. Germline CDR1 is MNHEY and CDR2 is SVGEGT. This CDR3 spans 16 amino acids. CDR3 DNA: TGTGCCAGCAGGCACCTCGGGACTTTCACCGGAGAGACCCAGTACTTC. Protein product: CASRHLGTFTGETQYF.

This clonotype was picked up many times. The chain employs TRBV20-1 and TRBJ2-7; D gene uncertain. CDR3 size: 13 residues. V dropped 3 bases and J dropped 2 bases, with 11 bases sitting between them. Per germline, CDR1 DFQATT and CDR2 SNEGSKA (reference sequence). This CDR3 is CSARLGHAYEQYF. For the CDR3, the DNA is TGCAGTGCTAGGCTGGGCCATGCCTACGAGCAGTACTTC.

This clonotype was found many times. The genes are TRBV5-4 and TRBJ2-7; TRBD1 matches at 7 bases. Unmatched junction bases numbered 2, after V lost 0 bases and J lost 2 bases. Germline assignment: CDR1 SGHNT and CDR2 YYREEE (reference sequence). This CDR3 is built from 14 residues. CDR3 nucleotides: TGTGCCAGCAGCTTGGGCCAGGGGGCCTACGAGCAGTACGTC. As protein: CASSLGQGAYEQYV.

This chain links TRBV29-1 with TRBJ2-2, with unresolved D. Trimming stripped 0 bases from V and 4 bases from J, with 3 bases between. CDR3 size: 12 residues. In germline, CDR1 is SQVTM, CDR2 ANQGSEA. The CDR3 is CSVEEVTGELFF. For the CDR3, the DNA is TGCAGCGTTGAAGAAGTCACCGGGGAGCTGTTTTTT.

This clonotype occurred many times. The chain joins TRBV4-1 to TRBJ2-1, with D tentatively TRBD2 (5 bases). V gave up 1 base and J gave up 5 bases, with 6 bases separating them. The CDR3 loop spans 13 amino acids. The germline V gene has CDR1 MGHRA and CDR2 YSYEKL. CDR3 protein: CASSQGADNEQFF. The CDR3, as DNA: TGCGCCAGCAGCCAAGGAGCGGACAATGAGCAGTTCTTC.

The rearrangement uses TRBV6-5 and TRBJ2-5; 10 bases agree with TRBD2. This CDR3 is built from 14 residues. Germline V lookup: CDR1 MNHEY, CDR2 SVGAGI. After removal of 10 bases from V and 6 bases from J, the junction contained 11 bases not matched to a gene. CDR3 sequence: CATSYGTSEQTQYF. CDR3 in DNA: TGTGCCACCTCCTACGGGACTAGCGAGCAGACCCAGTACTTC.